This T cell receptor beta chain was found in a study of T cells in Graves' hyperthyroidism and ophthalmopathy. The germline CDR1 and CDR2 sequences are LGHNA and YNFKEQ. CDR3 length: 14 amino acids. The germline V and J ends were trimmed by 4 bases and 2 bases, with 11 bases remaining between them. Graves' hyperthyroidism is called stable when ophthalmopathy does not progress within 18 months. This clonotype was seen a few times. Authors of the study amplified TCR beta CDR3 regions from RNA transcripts. First-round RT-PCR with HTBI primers amplified the TCR CDR3 region. MiXCR, run by TCRdb on the multiplex PCR reads, gives a single entry per CDR3 protein. The sample shows a few hundred thousand distinct CDR3 sequences, 25% of them seen only once.

The chain joins TRBV4-2 to TRBJ2-5; D is perhaps TRBD2 (5 bases). The receptor comes from a man aged 50-59 years with Graves' hyperthyroidism. Sequenced: blood. The CDR3 is CASSRRDYQETQYF. CDR3 nucleotide sequence: TGTGCCAGCAGCCGACGGGATTATCAAGAGACCCAGTACTTC.